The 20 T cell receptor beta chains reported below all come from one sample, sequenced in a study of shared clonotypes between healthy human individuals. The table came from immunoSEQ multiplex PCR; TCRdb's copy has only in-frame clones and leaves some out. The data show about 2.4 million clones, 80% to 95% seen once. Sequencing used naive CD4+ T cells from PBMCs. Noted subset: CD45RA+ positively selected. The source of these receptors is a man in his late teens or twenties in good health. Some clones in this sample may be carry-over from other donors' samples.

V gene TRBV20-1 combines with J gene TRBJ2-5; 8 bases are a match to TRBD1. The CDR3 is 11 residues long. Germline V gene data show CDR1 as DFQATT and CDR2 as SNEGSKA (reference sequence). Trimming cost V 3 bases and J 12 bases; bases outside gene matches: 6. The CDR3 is CSARDRDEEYF. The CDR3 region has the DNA TGCAGTGCTAGGGACAGGGATGAGGAGTACTTC.

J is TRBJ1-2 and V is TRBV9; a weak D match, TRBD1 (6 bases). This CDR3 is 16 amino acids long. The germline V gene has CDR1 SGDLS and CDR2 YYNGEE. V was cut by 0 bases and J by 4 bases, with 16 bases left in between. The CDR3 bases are TGTGCCAGCAGCGTAGCCTCGAGGGGGAGCAGCTATGGCTACACCTTC. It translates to CASSVASRGSSYGYTF.

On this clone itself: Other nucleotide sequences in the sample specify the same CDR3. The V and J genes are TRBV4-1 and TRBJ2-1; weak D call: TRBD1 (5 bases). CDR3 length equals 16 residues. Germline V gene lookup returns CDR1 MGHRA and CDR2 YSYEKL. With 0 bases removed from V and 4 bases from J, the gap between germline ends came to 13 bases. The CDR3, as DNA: TGCGCCAGCAGCCAAGACAGGAGCAGGGAATACAATGAGCAGTTCTTC. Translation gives CASSQDRSREYNEQFF.

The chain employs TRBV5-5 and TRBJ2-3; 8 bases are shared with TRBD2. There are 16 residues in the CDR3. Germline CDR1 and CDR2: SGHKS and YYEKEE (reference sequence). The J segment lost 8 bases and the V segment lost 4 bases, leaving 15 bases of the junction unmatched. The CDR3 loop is CASSREVLGRGATQYF. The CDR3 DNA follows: TGTGCCAGCAGCCGTGAAGTCCTCGGGAGGGGTGCTACGCAGTATTTT.

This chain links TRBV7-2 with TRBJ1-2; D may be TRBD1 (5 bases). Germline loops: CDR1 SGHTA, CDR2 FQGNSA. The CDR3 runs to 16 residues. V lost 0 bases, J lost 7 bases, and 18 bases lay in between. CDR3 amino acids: CASSLAGAGSRLGYTF. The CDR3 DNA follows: TGTGCCAGCAGCTTAGCCGGGGCAGGGAGCCGTCTTGGCTACACCTTC. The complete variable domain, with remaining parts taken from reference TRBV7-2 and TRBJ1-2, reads GAGVSQSPSNKVTEKGKDVELRCDPISGHTALYWYRQSLGQGLEFLIYFQGNSAPDKSGLPSDRFSAERTGGSVSTLTIQRTQQEDSAVYLCASSLAGAGSRLGYTFGSGTRLTVV.

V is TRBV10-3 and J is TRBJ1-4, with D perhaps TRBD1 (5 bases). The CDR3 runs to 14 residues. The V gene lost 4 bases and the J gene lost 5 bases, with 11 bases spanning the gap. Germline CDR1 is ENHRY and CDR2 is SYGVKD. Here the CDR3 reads CAISVNGGNEKLFF. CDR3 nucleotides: TGTGCCATCAGTGTAAACGGGGGAAATGAAAAACTGTTTTTT.

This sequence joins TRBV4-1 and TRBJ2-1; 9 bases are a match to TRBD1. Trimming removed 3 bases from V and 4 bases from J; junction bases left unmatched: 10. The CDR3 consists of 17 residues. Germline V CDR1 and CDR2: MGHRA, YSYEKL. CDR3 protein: CASSQRTGTGSYNEQFF. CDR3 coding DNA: TGCGCCAGCAGCCAGCGAACCGGGACAGGGTCATACAATGAGCAGTTCTTC.

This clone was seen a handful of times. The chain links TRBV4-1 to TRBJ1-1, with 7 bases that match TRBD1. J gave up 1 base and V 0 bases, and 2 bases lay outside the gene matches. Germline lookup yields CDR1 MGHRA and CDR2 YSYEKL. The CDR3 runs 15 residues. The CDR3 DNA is TGCGCCAGCAGCCAAGATCACAGGGGGAACACTGAAGCTTTCTTT. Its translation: CASSQDHRGNTEAFF.

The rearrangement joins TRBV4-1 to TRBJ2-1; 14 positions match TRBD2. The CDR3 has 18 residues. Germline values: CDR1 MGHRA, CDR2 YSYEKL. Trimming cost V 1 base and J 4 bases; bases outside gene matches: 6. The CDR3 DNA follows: TGCGCCAGCAGCCAAGGACTAGCGGGAGGGCCGCGATACAATGAGCAGTTCTTC. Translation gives CASSQGLAGGPRYNEQFF.

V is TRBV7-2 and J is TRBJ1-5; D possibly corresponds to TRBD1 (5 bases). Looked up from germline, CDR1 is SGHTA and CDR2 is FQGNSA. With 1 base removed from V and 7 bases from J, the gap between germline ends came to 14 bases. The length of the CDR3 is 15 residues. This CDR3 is CASSLGQGGGQPQHF. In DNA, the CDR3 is TGTGCCAGCAGCTTAGGGCAGGGAGGAGGCCAGCCCCAGCATTTT. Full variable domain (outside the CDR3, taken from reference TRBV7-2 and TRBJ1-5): GAGVSQSPSNKVTEKGKDVELRCDPISGHTALYWYRQSLGQGLEFLIYFQGNSAPDKSGLPSDRFSAERTGGSVSTLTIQRTQQEDSAVYLCASSLGQGGGQPQHFGDGTRLSIL.

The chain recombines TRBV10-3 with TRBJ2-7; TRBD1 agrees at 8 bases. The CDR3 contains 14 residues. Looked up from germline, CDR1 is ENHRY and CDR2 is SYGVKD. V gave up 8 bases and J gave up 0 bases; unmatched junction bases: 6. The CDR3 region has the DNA TGTGCCATCTGTGGACAGGGAGGCTCCTACGAGCAGTACTTC. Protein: CAICGQGGSYEQYF.

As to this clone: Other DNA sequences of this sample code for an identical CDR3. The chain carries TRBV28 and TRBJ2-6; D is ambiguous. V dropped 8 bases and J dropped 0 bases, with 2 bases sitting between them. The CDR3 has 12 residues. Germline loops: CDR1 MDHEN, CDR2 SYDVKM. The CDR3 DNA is TGTGCCAGCGGCTCTGGGGCCAACGTCCTGACTTTC. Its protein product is CASGSGANVLTF.

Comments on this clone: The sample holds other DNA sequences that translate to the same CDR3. CDR3: CASSLSTVNTEAFF. In nucleotides, the CDR3 is TGCGCCAGCAGCTTAAGTACGGTGAACACTGAAGCTTTCTTT. V and J are TRBV5-1 and TRBJ1-1; D is uncertain. The CDR3 spans 14 residues. Germline V gene lookup returns CDR1 SGHRS and CDR2 YFSETQ. V was trimmed by 2 bases and J by 0 bases, leaving 8 bases between them.

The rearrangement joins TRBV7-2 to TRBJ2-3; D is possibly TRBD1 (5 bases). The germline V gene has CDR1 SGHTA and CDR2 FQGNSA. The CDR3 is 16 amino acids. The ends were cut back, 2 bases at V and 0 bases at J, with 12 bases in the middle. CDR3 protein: CASSLWTTTSTDTQYF. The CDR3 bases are TGTGCCAGCAGCTTATGGACAACCACTAGCACAGATACGCAGTATTTT.

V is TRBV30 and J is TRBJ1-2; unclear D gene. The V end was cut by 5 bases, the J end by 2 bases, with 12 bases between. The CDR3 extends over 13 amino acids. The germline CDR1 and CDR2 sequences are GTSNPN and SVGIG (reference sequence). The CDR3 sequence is CAWADRRNYGYTF. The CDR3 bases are TGTGCCTGGGCCGACCGACGGAACTATGGCTACACCTTC. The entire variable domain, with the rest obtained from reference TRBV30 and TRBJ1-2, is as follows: SQTIHQWPATLVQPVGSPLSLECTVEGTSNPNLYWYRQAAGRGLQLLFYSVGIGQISSEVPQNLSASRPQDRQFILSSKKLLLSDSGFYLCAWADRRNYGYTFGSGTRLTVV.

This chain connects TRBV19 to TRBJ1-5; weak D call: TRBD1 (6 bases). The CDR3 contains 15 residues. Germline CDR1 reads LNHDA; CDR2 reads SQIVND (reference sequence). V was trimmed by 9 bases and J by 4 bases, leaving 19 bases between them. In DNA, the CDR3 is TGTGCCAGCGTTCTCGACAGGTGGAGTAATCAGCCCCAGCATTTT. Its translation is CASVLDRWSNQPQHF.

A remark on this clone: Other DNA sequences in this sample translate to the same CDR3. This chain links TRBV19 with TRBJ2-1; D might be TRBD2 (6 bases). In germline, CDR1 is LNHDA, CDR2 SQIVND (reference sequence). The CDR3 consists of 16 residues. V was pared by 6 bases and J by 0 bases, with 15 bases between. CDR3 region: CASSPSTGSSYNEQFF. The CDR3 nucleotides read TGTGCCAGTAGCCCGTCGACCGGGAGCTCCTACAATGAGCAGTTCTTC.

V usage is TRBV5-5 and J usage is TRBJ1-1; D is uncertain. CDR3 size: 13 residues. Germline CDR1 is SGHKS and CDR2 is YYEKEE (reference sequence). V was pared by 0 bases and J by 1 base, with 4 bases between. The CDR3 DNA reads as TGTGCCAGCAGCTTGGCGGGGAACACTGAAGCTTTCTTT. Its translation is CASSLAGNTEAFF. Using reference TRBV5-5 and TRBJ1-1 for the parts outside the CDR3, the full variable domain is DAGVTQSPTHLIKTRGQQVTLRCSPISGHKSVSWYQQVLGQGPQFIFQYYEKEERGRGNFPDRFSARQFPNYSSELNVNALLLGDSALYLCASSLAGNTEAFFGQGTRLTVV.

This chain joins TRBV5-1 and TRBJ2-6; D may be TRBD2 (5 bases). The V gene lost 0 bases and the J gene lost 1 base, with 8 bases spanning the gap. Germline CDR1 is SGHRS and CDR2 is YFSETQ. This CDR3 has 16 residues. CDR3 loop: CASSLEGGSGANVLTF. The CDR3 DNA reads TGCGCCAGCAGCTTGGAAGGCGGGTCTGGGGCCAACGTCCTGACTTTC.

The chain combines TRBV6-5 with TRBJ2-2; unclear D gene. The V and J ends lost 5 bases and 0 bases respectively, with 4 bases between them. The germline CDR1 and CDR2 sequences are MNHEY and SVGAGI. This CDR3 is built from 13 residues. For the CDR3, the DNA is TGTGCCAGCAGTGGCACGAACACCGGGGAGCTGTTTTTT. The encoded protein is CASSGTNTGELFF.